This T cell receptor (beta chain) comes out of a study of blood T cells in healthy people across ages (dated by TCRdb to between 2015 and 2016). Regarding the study in general: In model experiments, template switching captured roughly one uniquely barcoded TCR beta cDNA molecule for every two T cells. Four age groups were formed from the donors: young (average approximately 15 years), middle-aged (around 40), aged (about 62) and long-lived (approximately 80). Two additional independent replicas of 1 million unique cDNA reads from the same blood draw were analyzed for two donors (one aged 18 to 30 and one aged 80 or older). To avoid experimental bias, donors of different ages were distributed randomly across sequencing lanes. Age-related changes in TCR beta repertoire diversity were measured in the study by deep sequencing normalized with unique cDNA molecular identifiers. The paper's findings and limits, for the study overall: Since profiling was done on bulk unsorted PBMCs, naive and antigen-experienced compartments could not be conclusively compared. There was a strong correlation between observed TCR beta diversity and the percentage of naive T cells measured by flow cytometry. Observed TCR beta diversity per million T cells fell roughly linearly with age, and a significant reduction was already apparent by age roughly 40. Compared with the aged group, the long-lived group had more naive CD4+ T cells, fewer expanded clones and increased TCR diversity, a pattern suggesting age selection. Estimates of total diversity based on one million sequenced T cells were regarded as lower bounds and as underestimates. Donor CMV infection status was unknown, potentially confounding age-related changes in expanded clonotypes.

Comment on this clonotype: Its antigen remains undetermined. Qualities for individual bases were not recorded, and no much larger clone is one base off.

Systemically healthy Caucasian individuals from Russia, over 30 in total and aged roughly 6 to 100 years, were included as donors. Each donor gave about 10 milliliters of peripheral blood, drawn into EDTA-treated Vacutainer tubes. Ficoll-Paque density-gradient centrifugation was used to isolate PBMCs, with at least 6.5 million per sample. Total RNA, at least 5 micrograms per sample, was extracted from PBMCs with Trizol reagent. Naive CD45RAhigh/CD27high T cell percentages were measured by flow cytometry on a PBMC aliquot from every donor. The CDR3 has 13 amino acids, counting the end cysteine and phenylalanine. Only CDR3 DNA is held: 39 bases, read in frame from base 1. The trim is 5 bases for V and 5 bases for J, with a gap of 15 bases between the germline ends. CDR1 and CDR2 were assigned from the germline V gene (reference sequence) as DFQATT and SNEGSKA. Receptor amplification or capture employed 5' RACE. This sample was sequenced with an Illumina HiSeq 2500. The second PCR ran for about 6 to 11 cycles and used a J-beta primer mix along with a sample-barcoded 5' primer. Each TCR beta cDNA molecule received a unique molecular identifier from a template-switch 5' adaptor carrying 12 random nucleotides. Each sample yielded at least 2.5 million CDR3-containing paired-end reads. The Mint cDNA synthesis kit, primed by a TRBC-specific oligonucleotide, was used to synthesize first-strand cDNA from all RNA. After uracil-DNA glycosylase treatment, a first 18-cycle PCR used universal primers M1SS and BC2_uni_R on all cDNA. As for how the authors treated the data: Normalization of each sample was performed by random selection of 1 million high-quality reads, each carrying a distinct molecular identifier. Instead of being binned into consensus sequences, reads with shared molecular identifiers were discarded. MiTCR, set to a Q25 quality threshold and the strictest error-elimination algorithm, was used for CDR3 identification, clonotype clustering and error correction. Lower-bound total TCR beta diversity was estimated with a nonparametric unseen species model using Euler transformation. The public reads were reanalyzed by TCRdb: fastp trimming at Q25, MiXCR alignment, in-frame beta chains only. When rows share a CDR3 protein, they turn into one entry using the most common DNA and genes. Here the V and J calls rest on TCRdb's processing, not on the authors' analysis. The sample data list roughly 1.5 million distinct CDR3 sequences, and 35% to 45% of these were observed just once. The top ten clonotypes cover about 3.8% of the sample.

Source material: blood. The receptor's source is a woman between 18 and 29 years old in good health. The chain uses TRBV20-1 and TRBJ1-1, with no confident D gene call. Read as DNA, the sequence is TGCAGTGCTTGGGATTATAGGTCTACTGAAGCTTTCTTT. It encodes CSAWDYRSTEAFF.